This T cell receptor (beta chain) stems from a study of shared clonotypes between healthy human individuals (TCRdb year 2020). Background on the whole study: The cohort comprised a couple of women and a few men aged 18 to 49 years. Per donor, three plates each were used for CD4 naive and CD4 memory, two for CD8 naive, and one for CD8 memory. To estimate repertoire size and how much clonotypes are shared between individuals, the study performed deep sequencing of blood TCR repertoires from a handful of healthy adults. To increase sequencing depth and limit assay-specific biases, TCR repertoire library preparation and sequencing were carried out by different laboratories using diverse techniques. Per donor, leukapheresis produced somewhere between about 0.94 and 9.5 billion PBMCs. The research as a whole found: Because the study included only a small number of donors, the genetic and exposure-history diversity represented was limited. Rarefaction of sorted-subset datasets indicated incomplete sequencing despite the large sequencing depth. Approximately 5% of naive CD4, around 3.5% of naive CD8, approximately 2.2% of memory CD4, and more than 0.35% of memory CD8 clonotypes were shared across a handful of donors. Based on pairwise subsampling, the degree of clonotype sharing among donors was expected to be affected by sequencing depth. Compared with non-shared clonotypes, clonotypes shared by all four sorted-subset donors had higher generation probabilities. Larger estimated clonotype richness was generally found for naive subsets than for memory subsets. Sampling was restricted to blood, and TCR repertoires in tissue are likely to differ from TCR repertoires in blood.

Regarding this clone: The target of this receptor is not known. Base quality data are lacking; no much larger clone is found one base away.

The donors were healthy, HIV-negative adults with no recently reported acute infections or vaccinations. All donors were Caucasian adults living in Nashville, Tennessee, USA. CD4+ T cells were enriched by magnetic negative selection, after which naive cells were positively selected on CD45RA and the negative fraction was taken as the memory subset. Blood was obtained by leukapheresis, after which PBMCs were separated by Ficoll-Histopaque density gradient centrifugation and cryopreserved in liquid nitrogen vapor phase. Purity and quantity of every magnetically sorted T cell population were checked by analytical flow cytometry. Genomic DNA was isolated from every sorted fraction and measured by UV absorbance on a Nanodrop 2000c. Using the deep immunoSEQ assay, TCR CDR3 regions were amplified from genomic DNA by multiplex PCR. For each cell subset, the extracted genomic DNA was distributed evenly across all wells of several immunoSEQ 96-well plates, and each plate served as one replicate. For sorted subsets, each replicate PCR was loaded with 200 ng genomic DNA, equivalent to roughly 30,000 T cell genomes. Purified libraries were quantified with a Qubit 3.0 fluorometer, sized on a Bioanalyzer 2100, and re-quantified with the KAPA Library Quantification kit. Each immunoSEQ 96-well plate was sequenced on its own single-read 150-cycle Illumina NextSeq 550 flow cell. For the original study's pipeline: Because only junctional sequences without quality scores were contained in the immunoSEQ output, filtering matching that applied to full-length reads could not be performed. To assign V/J genes and CDR3, sequences were annotated against IMGT germline references using PyIR, a Python wrapper for IgBLAST v1.9. Any read was removed if the V/J assignment was weak (E-value above 1e-6), the CDR3 was missing, or the read contained stop codons, out-of-frame junctions, or ambiguous translated residues. V3J clonotypes were defined as sequences sharing an identical inferred V gene, J gene, and CDR3 amino acid sequence. Percentage overlap between repertoires was computed as shared unique clonotypes divided by the size of the smaller repertoire. RTK rarefaction, the Chao1 estimator, and Recon v2.1 estimates of unobserved clonotypes were used to assess repertoire richness. Generation probabilities for all TCRbeta clonotypes obtained by the gDNA method from four donors were computed using OLGA. The immuneACCESS repertoire file appears here via TCRdb, limited to in-frame rearrangements. These files lack a portion of the clones; in checked studies, under half of the deficit traces to unresolved V genes, and the cause of the others is not known. V and J calls and clone size are copied from that table; D and trimming were computed from the DNA. The sample records hundreds of thousands of clones, 90% to 96% of which are singletons. The ten largest clones capture roughly 0.06% of the sample.

Trimming leaves V shorter by 7 bases and J shorter by 1 base, with the junction holding 5 bases beyond the gene matches. The cysteine opens and the phenylalanine closes a CDR3 of 14 amino acids. Of the read, only the CDR3 DNA is kept; its 42 bases are in frame from base 1. In the germline V gene, CDR1 corresponds to ENHRY and CDR2 to SYGVKD. This receptor chain uses TRBV10-3 and TRBJ1-1, with TRBD1 identical over 8 junction bases. This clonotype originated in a woman in her thirties in good health. The sequenced material came from naive CD4+ T cells sorted from blood. The cell subset or site label, read with the paper, signifies: CD45RA+ positively selected. The sequenced DNA: TGTGCCATCACCAAAACAGGGGGGAACACTGAAGCTTTCTTT. It translates as CAITKTGGNTEAFF.